This T cell receptor beta chain was found in a study of early stage breast cancer tumors. Study-level background: Most invasive tumors, about 75% of the 16, were ER+/PR+/HER2-. Invasive lobular carcinomas made up about 30% of the 12 ER+/PR+/HER2- tumors.

With respect to this clone: What it recognizes is unknown.

Profiling relied on immunoSEQ multiplex PCR, and the TCRdb table lists in-frame clones only, not all of them. The table includes 45,000 to 50,000 clones, about 80% detected once. Study-wide results and caveats: Blood repertoires resembled normal breast more than tumor. Compared with adjacent normal breast tissue, tumors showed around 2.7-fold greater T cell density and higher clonality.

With 2 bases removed from V and 1 base from J, the gap between germline ends came to 13 bases. CDR3 length: 15 amino acids. In germline, CDR1 is SGHNT, CDR2 YYREEE (reference sequence). The sequenced sample consisted of blood. The chain employs TRBV5-4 and TRBJ2-7; D perhaps matches TRBD1 (6 bases). The receptor comes from a person aged 45 to 60 with breast cancer. CDR3 amino acids: CASSLPGHQSYEQYF. In nucleotides, the CDR3 is TGTGCCAGCAGCTTACCGGGACACCAATCCTACGAGCAGTACTTC.